A single T cell receptor beta chain is shown here with its context. Its matching antigen is unknown. The data stem from a study of CD8+ T cells in alopecia areata. Across the study: Scoring of severity for treated patients was based on percentage of affected scalp area.

RNA, once extracted, was reverse transcribed into cDNA for use as the sequencing template. The data were produced by immunoSEQ multiplex PCR, yet TCRdb's version contains in-frame clones alone and is incomplete. The sample holds 95,000 to 150,000 clones, about 50% seen once. Study-level results: Alopecia totalis/universalis scalp especially showed more expanded CD8+ clones than normal scalp.

Treatment: oral pan-JAK inhibitor, 5-10 mg twice daily. Peripheral blood and lesional scalp punch biopsies were taken from alopecia areata patients. Using a FACSAria, the CD4+ and CD8+ T cells were sorted from the PBMCs. Trimming pared 0 bases from V and 6 bases from J, leaving 4 bases between. The CDR3 has 12 amino acids. Germline V gives CDR1 SGHNT, CDR2 YYREEE (reference sequence). This specimen was CD4+ T cells sorted from blood, taken at week 4, from a patient treated with tofacitinib. This clonotype originated in a human donor with alopecia areata. V is TRBV5-4 and J is TRBJ1-5, with D hard to call. CDR3 protein: CASSLDGQPQHF. Here the CDR3 DNA reads TGTGCCAGCAGCTTGGATGGTCAGCCCCAGCATTTT.